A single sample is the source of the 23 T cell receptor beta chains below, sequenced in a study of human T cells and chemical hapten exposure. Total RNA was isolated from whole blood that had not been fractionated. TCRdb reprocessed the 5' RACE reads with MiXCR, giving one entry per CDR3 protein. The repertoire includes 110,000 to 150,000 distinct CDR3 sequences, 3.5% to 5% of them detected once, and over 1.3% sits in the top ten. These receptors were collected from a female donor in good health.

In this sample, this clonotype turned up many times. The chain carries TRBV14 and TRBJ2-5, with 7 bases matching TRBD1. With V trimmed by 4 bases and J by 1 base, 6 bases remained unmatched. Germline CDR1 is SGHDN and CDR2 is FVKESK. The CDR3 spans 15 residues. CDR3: CASSRIRGFQETQYF. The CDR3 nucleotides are TGTGCCAGCAGCCGAATCAGGGGGTTCCAAGAGACCCAGTACTTC. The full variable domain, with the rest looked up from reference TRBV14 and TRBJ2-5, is EAGVTQFPSHSVIEKGQTVTLRCDPISGHDNLYWYRRVMGKEIKFLLHFVKESKQDESGMPNNRFLAERTGGTYSTLKVQPAELEDSGVYFCASSRIRGFQETQYFGPGTRLLVL.

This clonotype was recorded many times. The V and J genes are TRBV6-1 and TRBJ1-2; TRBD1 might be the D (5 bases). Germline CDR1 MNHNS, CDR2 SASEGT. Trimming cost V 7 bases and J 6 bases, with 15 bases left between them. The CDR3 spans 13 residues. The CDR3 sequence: CASTTGGVHGYTF. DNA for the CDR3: TGTGCCAGCACCACAGGAGGGGTCCATGGCTACACCTTC.

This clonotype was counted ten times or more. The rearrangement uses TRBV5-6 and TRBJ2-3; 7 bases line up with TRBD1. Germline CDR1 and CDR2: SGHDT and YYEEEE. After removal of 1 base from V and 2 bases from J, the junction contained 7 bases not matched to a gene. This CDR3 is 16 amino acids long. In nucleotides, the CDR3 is TGTGCCAGCAGCTTGTTTGTGGGACAGCACACAGATACGCAGTATTTT. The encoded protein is CASSLFVGQHTDTQYF.

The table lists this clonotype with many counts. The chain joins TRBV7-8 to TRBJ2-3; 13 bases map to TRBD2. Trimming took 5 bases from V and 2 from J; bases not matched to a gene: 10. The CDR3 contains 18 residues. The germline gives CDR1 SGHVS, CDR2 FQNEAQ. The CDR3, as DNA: TGTGCCAGCAGCCCAAGGACTAGCGGGGGCACAACCACAGATACGCAGTATTTT. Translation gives CASSPRTSGGTTTDTQYF.

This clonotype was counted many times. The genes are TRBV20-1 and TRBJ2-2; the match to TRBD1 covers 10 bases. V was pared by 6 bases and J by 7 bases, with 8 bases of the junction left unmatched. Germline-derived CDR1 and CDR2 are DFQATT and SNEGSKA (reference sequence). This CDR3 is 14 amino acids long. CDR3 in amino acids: CSAGDRGHDGELFF. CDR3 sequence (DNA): TGCAGTGCGGGTGACAGGGGGCATGACGGGGAGCTGTTTTTT.

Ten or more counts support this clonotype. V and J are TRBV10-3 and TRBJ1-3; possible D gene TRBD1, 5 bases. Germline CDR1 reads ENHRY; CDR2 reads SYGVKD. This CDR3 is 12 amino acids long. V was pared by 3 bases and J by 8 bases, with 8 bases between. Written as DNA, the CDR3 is TGTGCCATCAGTGACGGGGGTTACACCATATATTTT. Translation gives CAISDGGYTIYF.

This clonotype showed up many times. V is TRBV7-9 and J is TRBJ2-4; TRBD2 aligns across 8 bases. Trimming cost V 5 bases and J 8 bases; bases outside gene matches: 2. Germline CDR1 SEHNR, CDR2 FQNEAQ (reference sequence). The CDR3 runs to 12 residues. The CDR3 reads CASSPSGYIQYF. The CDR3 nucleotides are TGTGCCAGCAGCCCTAGCGGGTACATTCAGTACTTC.

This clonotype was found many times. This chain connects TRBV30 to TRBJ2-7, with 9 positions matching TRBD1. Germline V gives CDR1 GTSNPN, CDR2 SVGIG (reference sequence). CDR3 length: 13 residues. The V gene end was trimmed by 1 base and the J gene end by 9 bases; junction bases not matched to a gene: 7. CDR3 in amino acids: CAWSDRGRWLQYF. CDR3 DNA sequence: TGTGCCTGGAGTGACAGGGGGCGGTGGTTGCAGTACTTC.

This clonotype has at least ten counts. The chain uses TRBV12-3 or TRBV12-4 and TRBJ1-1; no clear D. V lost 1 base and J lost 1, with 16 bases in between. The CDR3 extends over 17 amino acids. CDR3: CASSLGRSWVGNTEAFF. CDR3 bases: TGTGCCAGCAGTTTAGGTCGCAGCTGGGTCGGGAACACTGAAGCTTTCTTT.

CDR3 nucleotides: TGCGCCAGCTCCTTCCTAACAGGGAACTATGGCTACACCTTC. This gives the protein CASSFLTGNYGYTF. The chain links TRBV5-1 to TRBJ1-2; TRBD1 might be the D (6 bases). V was pared by 7 bases and J by 2 bases, with 15 bases between. The length of the CDR3 is 14 residues. Germline values: CDR1 SGHRS, CDR2 YFSETQ.

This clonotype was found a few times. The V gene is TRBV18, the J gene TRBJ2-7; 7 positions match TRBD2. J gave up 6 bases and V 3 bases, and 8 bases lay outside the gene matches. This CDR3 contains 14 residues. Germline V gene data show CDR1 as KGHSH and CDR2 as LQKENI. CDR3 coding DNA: TGTGCCAGCTCACCCCCCTTGGGGGGGGGCGAGCAGTACTTC. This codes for CASSPPLGGGEQYF.

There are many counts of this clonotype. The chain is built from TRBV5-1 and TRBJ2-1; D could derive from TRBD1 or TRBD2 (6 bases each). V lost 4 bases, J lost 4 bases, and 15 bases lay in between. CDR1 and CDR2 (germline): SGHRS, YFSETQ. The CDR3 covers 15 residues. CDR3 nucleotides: TGCGCCAGCAGCGTTGGAGGGGGAGCGTACAATGAGCAGTTCTTC. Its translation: CASSVGGGAYNEQFF.

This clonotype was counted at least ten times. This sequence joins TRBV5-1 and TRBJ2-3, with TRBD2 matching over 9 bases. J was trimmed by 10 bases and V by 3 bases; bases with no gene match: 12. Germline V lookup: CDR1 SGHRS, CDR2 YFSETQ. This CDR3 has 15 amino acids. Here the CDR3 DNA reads TGCGCCAGCAGCTACGGGACTAGCACATCCCGTGCGCAGTATTTT. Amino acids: CASSYGTSTSRAQYF.

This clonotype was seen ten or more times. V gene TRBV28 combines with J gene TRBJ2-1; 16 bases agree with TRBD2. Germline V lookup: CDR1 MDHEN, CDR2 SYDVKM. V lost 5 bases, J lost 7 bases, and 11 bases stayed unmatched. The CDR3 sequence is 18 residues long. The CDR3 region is CASSIGTSGGGAVNEQFF. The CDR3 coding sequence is TGTGCCAGCAGTATCGGGACTAGCGGGGGGGGCGCGGTGAATGAGCAGTTCTTC.

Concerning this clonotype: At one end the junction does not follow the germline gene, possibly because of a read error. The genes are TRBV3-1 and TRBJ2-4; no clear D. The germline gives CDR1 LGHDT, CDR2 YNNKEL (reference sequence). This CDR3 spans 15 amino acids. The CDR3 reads CGSSQDRIAKNIQYF. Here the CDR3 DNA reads TGTGGCAGCAGCCAAGACCGGATAGCCAAAAACATTCAGTACTTC.

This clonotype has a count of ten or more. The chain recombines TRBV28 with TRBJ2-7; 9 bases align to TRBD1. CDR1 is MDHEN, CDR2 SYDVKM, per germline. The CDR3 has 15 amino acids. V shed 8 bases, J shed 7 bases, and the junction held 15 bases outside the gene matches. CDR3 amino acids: CASRYIEQGAVEQYF. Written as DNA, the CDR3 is TGTGCCAGCCGCTATATTGAACAGGGGGCGGTGGAGCAGTACTTC.

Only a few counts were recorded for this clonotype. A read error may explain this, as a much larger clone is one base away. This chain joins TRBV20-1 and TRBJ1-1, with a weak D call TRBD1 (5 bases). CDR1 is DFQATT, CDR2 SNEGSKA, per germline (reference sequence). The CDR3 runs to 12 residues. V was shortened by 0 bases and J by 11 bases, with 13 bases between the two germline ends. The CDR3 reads CSARDPGVLAFF. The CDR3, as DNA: TGCAGTGCTAGAGATCCGGGGGTTTTGGCTTTCTTT.

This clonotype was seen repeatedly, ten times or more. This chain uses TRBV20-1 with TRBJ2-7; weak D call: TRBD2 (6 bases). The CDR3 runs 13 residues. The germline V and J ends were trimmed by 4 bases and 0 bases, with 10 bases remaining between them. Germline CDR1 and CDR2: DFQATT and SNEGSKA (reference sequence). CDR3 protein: CSANQGLSYEQYF. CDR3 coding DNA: TGCAGTGCTAACCAGGGACTCTCCTACGAGCAGTACTTC.

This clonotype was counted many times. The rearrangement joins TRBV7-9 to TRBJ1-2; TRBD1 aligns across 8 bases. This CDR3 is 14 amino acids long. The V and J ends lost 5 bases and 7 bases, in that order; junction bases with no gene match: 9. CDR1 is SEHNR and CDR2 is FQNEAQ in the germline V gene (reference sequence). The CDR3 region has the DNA TGTGCCAGCAGCACCCGACAGGGGCTGAGTGGCTACACCTTC. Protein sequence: CASSTRQGLSGYTF.

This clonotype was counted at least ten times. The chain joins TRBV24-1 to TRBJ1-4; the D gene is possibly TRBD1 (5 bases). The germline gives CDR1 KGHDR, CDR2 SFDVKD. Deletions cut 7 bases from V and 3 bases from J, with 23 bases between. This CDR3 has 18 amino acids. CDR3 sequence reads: CATSPGVGAVRSNEKLFF. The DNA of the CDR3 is TGTGCCACCAGCCCCGGTGTAGGGGCAGTCCGGTCTAATGAAAAACTGTTTTTT.

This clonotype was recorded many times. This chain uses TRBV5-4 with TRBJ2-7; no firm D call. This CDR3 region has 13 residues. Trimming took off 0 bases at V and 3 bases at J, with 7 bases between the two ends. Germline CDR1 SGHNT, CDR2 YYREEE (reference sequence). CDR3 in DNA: TGTGCCAGCAGCTTGGCCGCTGGCTACGAGCAGTACTTC. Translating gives CASSLAAGYEQYF.

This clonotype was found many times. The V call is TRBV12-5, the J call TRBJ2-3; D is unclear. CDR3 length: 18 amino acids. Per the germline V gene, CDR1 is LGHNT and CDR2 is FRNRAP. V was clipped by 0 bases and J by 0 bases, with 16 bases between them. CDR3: CASGLVPRRRNSTDTQYF. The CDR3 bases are TGTGCTAGTGGTTTGGTACCGCGACGTCGGAATAGCACAGATACGCAGTATTTT.

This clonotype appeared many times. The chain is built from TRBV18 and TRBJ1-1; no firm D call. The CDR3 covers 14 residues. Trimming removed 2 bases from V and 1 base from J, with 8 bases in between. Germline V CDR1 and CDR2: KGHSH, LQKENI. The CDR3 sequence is CASSPNQRNTEAFF. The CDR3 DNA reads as TGTGCCAGCTCACCAAACCAAAGGAACACTGAAGCTTTCTTT.